The 7 T cell receptor beta chains below were found in one sample sequenced in a study of shared clonotypes between healthy human individuals (TCRdb year 2020). Library prep was done by the immunoSEQ multiplex PCR assay. Sourced from immuneACCESS, this table was stored by TCRdb with only in-frame sequences that have V and J called. A share of the clones is absent; for the studies checked, an unresolved V gene accounts for under half, and the remainder has no known explanation. Within this sample are fewer than 2.5 million clones, with approximately 93% of them counted one time only. The top ten clonotypes cover roughly 0.36% of the sample. The material sequenced was naive CD4+ T cells from PBMCs. The cell subset or site label, read with the paper, signifies: CD45RA+ positively selected. The receptors originated from a man aged 18 to 35 in good health. Some clones in this sample may be carry-over from other donors' samples.

The J gene is TRBJ1-3, the V gene TRBV18, with TRBD1 as a possible D gene (5 bases). CDR3 length: 16 residues. Germline V gives CDR1 KGHSH, CDR2 LQKENI. The V gene lost 3 bases and the J gene lost 1 base, with 13 bases spanning the gap. The CDR3 protein is CASSPTSGTSGNTIYF. The DNA for the CDR3 is TGTGCCAGCTCACCGACTTCAGGGACTTCTGGAAACACCATATATTTT.

This clone was found a few times. J is TRBJ1-2 and V is TRBV7-3; maybe TRBD1 (5 bases). From germline, CDR1 is SGHTA and CDR2 FQGTGA. Between the trimmed V and J ends, which lost 5 bases and 5 bases, there was a span of 12 bases. The CDR3 contains 13 residues. Here the CDR3 reads CASSASGGYGYTF. CDR3 nucleotide sequence: TGTGCCAGCAGCGCAAGTGGGGGATATGGCTACACCTTC.

This clone was seen a single time. CDR3 sequence reads: CASSSETVSYEQYF. DNA for the CDR3: TGTGCCAGCAGCTCGGAGACAGTATCCTACGAGCAGTACTTC. J is TRBJ2-7 and V is TRBV11-1; D may be TRBD1 (5 bases). Trimming stripped 4 bases from V and 1 base from J, with 11 bases between. The CDR3 totals 14 residues. Germline V gives CDR1 SGHAT, CDR2 FQDESV (reference sequence).

The CDR3 sequence: CASSGRLGTSGRAYNEQFF. Written as DNA, the CDR3 is TGCGCCAGCAGCGGGAGGCTAGGGACTAGCGGGAGGGCCTACAATGAGCAGTTCTTC. The V gene is TRBV5-1, the J gene TRBJ2-1; 16 bases match TRBD2. There are 19 residues in the CDR3. V was pared by 4 bases and J by 2 bases, with 9 bases of the junction left unmatched. The germline V gene encodes CDR1 SGHRS and CDR2 YFSETQ.

The chain recombines TRBV5-4 with TRBJ1-2; D not resolved. The ends were cut back, 5 bases at V and 4 bases at J, with 18 bases in the middle. Germline-derived CDR1 and CDR2 are SGHNT and YYREEE (reference sequence). The CDR3 is 15 residues long. CDR3 sequence: CASRFGVDTPYGYTF. The CDR3 nucleotides read TGTGCCAGCAGATTTGGGGTTGACACTCCCTATGGCTACACCTTC.

This chain connects TRBV7-2 to TRBJ2-1, with a weak D call TRBD2 (5 bases). V gave up 3 bases and J gave up 8 bases, with 11 bases separating them. Germline values: CDR1 SGHTA, CDR2 FQGNSA. This CDR3 spans 13 amino acids. Here the CDR3 DNA reads TGTGCCAGCAGCTTCCTCCGGGGAGATGAGCAGTTCTTC. Translating gives CASSFLRGDEQFF.

V and J are TRBV11-2 and TRBJ2-6; tentatively, D is TRBD1 (6 bases). This CDR3 comprises 16 residues. V was shortened by 5 bases and J by 0 bases, with 11 bases between the two germline ends. Germline V gene sequence: CDR1 SGHAT, CDR2 FQNNGV. In DNA form, the CDR3 reads TGTGCCAGCAGCATCGGACAGTCCTCTGGGGCCAACGTCCTGACTTTC. It is translated as CASSIGQSSGANVLTF.